This TCR beta chain was retrieved from a study of blood T cell repertoires in COVID-19. Study information: The cDNA or gDNA used as material had been derived from T cells, B-cell-depleted T cells, or PBMCs.

The CDR3 sequence is 11 residues long. CDR1 and CDR2 (germline): KGHDR, SFDVKD. Trimming removed 4 bases at V and 3 bases at J, with 3 bases between. Methods used by the authors: It was from reference gene primer amplification that nucleated cell counts were estimated. TCRdb's copy holds only in-frame clones and misses some; the assay was immunoSEQ multiplex PCR. V and J calls and clone size are as listed in that table; D and trimming were resolved from the DNA. The sample shows around 140,000 clones, 84% of them seen only once. Sequences were obtained from peripheral blood. The clonotype was recovered from a man in his 60s with active or convalescent COVID-19. This sequence joins TRBV24-1 and TRBJ2-7; the D is unclear. CDR3 residues: CATSDGYEQYF. DNA of the CDR3: TGTGCCACCAGTGACGGCTACGAGCAGTACTTC.